The 27 T cell receptor beta chains below come from one sample, sequenced in a study of low-dose radiotherapy and immunotherapy resistance in tumors. Noted time point: before trial treatment. Both TCRalpha and TCRbeta chains were reverse transcribed with V-gene-specific primers. A constant-region primer paired with the V-primer adapter amplified TCRs over roughly 18 PCR cycles. TCRdb used MiXCR to reprocess the reads, holding one entry per CDR3 protein. This table holds tens of thousands of distinct CDR3 sequences, around 32% found once. Sequenced material: PBMCs, taken before treatment. The source of these receptors is a female donor with ovarian cancer.

The V call is TRBV5-4, the J call TRBJ2-1; 10 nucleotides align to TRBD2. Trimming took 0 bases from V and 0 from J; bases not matched to a gene: 3. This CDR3 is built from 17 residues. In germline, CDR1 is SGHNT, CDR2 YYREEE (reference sequence). The CDR3 region is CASSLVSGRGSYNEQFF. The CDR3 nucleotides are TGTGCCAGCAGCTTGGTGAGCGGGAGGGGCTCCTACAATGAGCAGTTCTTC.

This chain connects TRBV27 to TRBJ2-1, with a weak D call TRBD1 (5 bases). The CDR3 length is 14 residues. Germline assignment: CDR1 MNHEY and CDR2 SMNVEV (reference sequence). Trimming took 6 bases from V and 6 from J, leaving 15 bases between them. The CDR3 DNA is TGTGCCAGCAGCCGCCTGGGGCTTACCAATGAGCAGTTCTTC. This sequence encodes CASSRLGLTNEQFF.

This clonotype has a count of ten or more. The rearrangement joins TRBV19 to TRBJ1-6, with a weak D call TRBD1 (5 bases). Trimming left V 4 bases short and J 7 bases short, with 11 bases between. Germline V gives CDR1 LNHDA, CDR2 SQIVND (reference sequence). The CDR3 runs 14 residues. As DNA, the CDR3 is TGTGCCAGTAGTACCCGACAGCCGAATTCACCCCTCCACTTT. The encoded protein is CASSTRQPNSPLHF.

This clonotype was seen many times. The chain joins TRBV28 to TRBJ1-5; tentatively, D is TRBD1 (5 bases). Germline-derived CDR1 and CDR2 are MDHEN and SYDVKM. This CDR3 region has 15 residues. Trimming removed 2 bases from V and 7 bases from J, with 15 bases in between. CDR3 sequence (DNA): TGTGCCAGCAGTTTAGCCGCCGGGACTCGGCAGCCCCAGCATTTT. Its protein is CASSLAAGTRQPQHF.

Points on this clonotype: It may be a read error: a sequence one base away is much more abundant. The J gene is TRBJ2-5, the V gene TRBV7-3; D is undetermined. The germline V and J ends were trimmed by 5 bases and 3 bases, with 4 bases remaining between them. Germline values: CDR1 SGHTA, CDR2 FQGTGA. CDR3 length: 11 amino acids. The CDR3 is CASSHEETQYF. CDR3 DNA sequence: TGTGCCAGCAGCCACGAAGAGACCCAGTACTTC.

The V gene is TRBV10-2, the J gene TRBJ2-4; a possible D gene is TRBD1 (5 bases). CDR1 is WSHSY, CDR2 SAAADI, per germline. The V gene lost 6 bases and the J gene lost 0 bases, with 9 bases spanning the gap. The CDR3 is 14 residues long. Written as DNA, the CDR3 is TGCGCCAGCAGGGAACAGGCAGCCAAAAACATTCAGTACTTC. Translating it yields CASREQAAKNIQYF.

The J gene is TRBJ1-4, the V gene TRBV29-1, with 7 bases lining up with TRBD1. Per germline, CDR1 SQVTM and CDR2 ANQGSEA. The CDR3 is 13 amino acids. Germline trimming cut 7 bases from V and 1 base from J; bases unmatched to any gene: 3. This chain's CDR3 is CSARTGTNEKLFF. The CDR3 DNA follows: TGCAGCGCCCGGACAGGAACTAATGAAAAACTGTTTTTT.

This clonotype was picked up many times. The chain uses TRBV29-1 and TRBJ1-4; D not certain. Trimming removed 4 bases from V and 8 bases from J, with 8 bases in between. The CDR3 is 11 residues long. CDR1 is SQVTM, CDR2 ANQGSEA, per germline. DNA for the CDR3: TGCAGCGTTGGGGCCTGGGAAAAACTGTTTTTT. Amino acids: CSVGAWEKLFF.

This clonotype was detected many times. This chain links TRBV5-1 with TRBJ2-2; D perhaps matches TRBD1 (6 bases). The CDR3 loop spans 13 amino acids. Looked up from germline, CDR1 is SGHRS and CDR2 is YFSETQ. Trimming cost V 4 bases and J 10 bases, with 14 bases left between them. The DNA for the CDR3 is TGCGCCAGCAGCCTTCTACAGGGTACGGAGCTGTTTTTT. Translating gives CASSLLQGTELFF.

This clonotype was seen at least ten times. The rearrangement joins TRBV6-6 to TRBJ2-1; D not resolved. Trimming took 0 bases from V and 4 from J, leaving 4 bases between them. The CDR3 sequence is 13 residues long. Germline lookup yields CDR1 MNHNY and CDR2 SVGAGI (reference sequence). In DNA, the CDR3 is TGTGCCAGCAGTTACTCGGGATACAATGAGCAGTTCTTC. It codes for CASSYSGYNEQFF.

This clonotype was detected many times. Germline and junction disagree at one end, which may indicate a read error. V gene TRBV4-1 combines with J gene TRBJ1-2, with 9 nucleotides matching TRBD1. The germline V gene encodes CDR1 MGHRA and CDR2 YSYEKL. This CDR3 comprises 15 residues. CDR3 sequence reads: CASSQSTGQGVGYTF. CDR3 coding DNA: TGTGCCAGCAGCCAATCTACGGGACAGGGAGTTGGCTACACCTTC.

This clonotype was seen many times. The chain is built from TRBV29-1 and TRBJ2-3; D unresolved. There are 11 residues in the CDR3. The V gene lost 3 bases and the J gene lost 10 bases, with 11 bases spanning the gap. Germline V CDR1 and CDR2: SQVTM, ANQGSEA. As DNA, the CDR3 is TGCAGCGTTGACCGAGGAAACGCGCAGTATTTT. Translating it yields CSVDRGNAQYF.

In the case of this clonotype: This sequence is one base from a far larger clone and is likely a read error. The chain recombines TRBV6-8 with TRBJ2-1, with D possibly matching TRBD1 (6 bases). The CDR3 has 15 amino acids. V was clipped by 3 bases and J by 5 bases, with 14 bases between them. Germline loops: CDR1 MNHGY, CDR2 SAAAGT. CDR3 in amino acids: CASSYLVGADNEQFF. The CDR3, as DNA: TGTGCCAGCAGTTATCTAGTGGGGGCAGACAATGAGCAGTTCTTC.

On this clonotype itself: A read error likely explains this, since a far larger clone differs by one base. V usage is TRBV6-1 and J usage is TRBJ2-2, with D maybe TRBD2 (6 bases). This CDR3 region has 18 residues. CDR1 is MNHNS, CDR2 SASEGT, per germline. The CDR3 DNA reads TGTGCCAGCAGTTACCCGAGAGCGGGCTCCCCGAACACCGGGAAGCTGTTTTTT. Amino acid sequence: CASSYPRAGSPNTGKLFF.

This clonotype was seen repeatedly, ten times or more. This chain uses TRBV10-3 with TRBJ2-3; D might be TRBD1 or TRBD2, each matching 5 bases. Trimming stripped 6 bases from V and 4 bases from J, with 8 bases between. The CDR3 length is 12 residues. In germline, CDR1 is ENHRY, CDR2 SYGVKD. CDR3 sequence reads: CAIRGTPDTQYF. The CDR3 nucleotides read TGTGCCATCAGAGGGACCCCAGATACGCAGTATTTT.

This clonotype was counted ten times or more. This chain connects TRBV10-3 to TRBJ1-4; TRBD1 agrees at 9 bases. CDR3 size: 17 residues. J lost 5 bases, V lost 0 bases, and 7 bases had no gene match. Germline assignment: CDR1 ENHRY and CDR2 SYGVKD. Here the CDR3 DNA reads TGTGCCATCAGTGAGTCTTCCACAGGGGGCGGAAATGAAAAACTGTTTTTT. It yields the protein CAISESSTGGGNEKLFF.

The chain couples TRBV18 to TRBJ1-2; D not certain. Deletions cut 0 bases from V and 5 bases from J, with 7 bases between. The CDR3 consists of 13 residues. From germline, CDR1 is KGHSH and CDR2 LQKENI. The CDR3 here is CASSPPTAYGYTF. CDR3 in DNA: TGTGCCAGCTCACCACCGACGGCGTATGGCTACACCTTC.

V usage is TRBV9 and J usage is TRBJ1-1; D unclear. CDR1 SGDLS and CDR2 YYNGEE come from the germline V gene. The V and J ends lost 0 bases and 4 bases respectively, with 10 bases between them. The CDR3 runs 14 residues. The CDR3 DNA is TGTGCCAGCAGCGTAGACCACAACCCCACTGAAGCTTTCTTT. It is translated as CASSVDHNPTEAFF.

The table lists this clonotype with many counts. This sequence joins TRBV19 and TRBJ2-7; D not certain. V gave up 2 bases and J gave up 4 bases, with 9 bases separating them. Germline V CDR1 and CDR2: LNHDA, SQIVND (reference sequence). The CDR3 length is 13 residues. This chain's CDR3 is CASSIRSQYEQYF. CDR3 in DNA: TGTGCCAGTAGTATAAGGTCCCAATACGAGCAGTACTTC.

This clonotype has ten or more counts. The chain recombines TRBV30 with TRBJ2-7; D not certain. CDR1 and CDR2 from the germline V gene are GTSNPN and SVGIG (reference sequence). Trimming cost V 4 bases and J 5 bases, with 9 bases left between them. CDR3 length equals 11 residues. The CDR3 spells CAWTRYNEQYF. The CDR3 bases are TGTGCCTGGACACGGTACAACGAGCAGTACTTC. The full variable domain, rest sourced from reference TRBV30 and TRBJ2-7, is SQTIHQWPATLVQPVGSPLSLECTVEGTSNPNLYWYRQAAGRGLQLLFYSVGIGQISSEVPQNLSASRPQDRQFILSSKKLLLSDSGFYLCAWTRYNEQYFGPGTRLTVT.

The chain uses TRBV6-5 and TRBJ1-3, with no clear D. There are 15 residues in the CDR3. The germline CDR1 and CDR2 sequences are MNHEY and SVGAGI. V lost 0 bases, J lost 2 bases, and 8 bases lay in between. The CDR3 spells CASSYSGRAGNTIYF. CDR3 nucleotides: TGTGCCAGCAGTTACTCCGGAAGGGCTGGAAACACCATATATTTT.

This clonotype was seen many times. The chain joins TRBV5-1 to TRBJ1-2, with 7 bases that match TRBD1. After removal of 2 bases from V and 3 bases from J, the junction contained 4 bases not matched to a gene. The CDR3 is 14 amino acids. Germline V gene sequence: CDR1 SGHRS, CDR2 YFSETQ. CDR3 sequence: CASSLRQGDYGYTF. The CDR3 coding sequence is TGCGCCAGCAGCTTACGACAGGGCGACTATGGCTACACCTTC.

The chain joins TRBV28 to TRBJ1-2; TRBD1 might be the D (5 bases). Trimming stripped 6 bases from V and 2 bases from J, with 13 bases between. Germline lookup yields CDR1 MDHEN and CDR2 SYDVKM. The CDR3 length is 14 residues. The CDR3 nucleotides read TGTGCCAGCAGAGGGGACGGGGGGAACTATGGCTACACCTTC. Translating gives CASRGDGGNYGYTF.

This clonotype came up a few times. The rearrangement joins TRBV20-1 to TRBJ1-4; D uncertain. The CDR3 sequence is 14 residues long. Trimming pared 5 bases from V and 4 bases from J, leaving 14 bases between. Germline assignment: CDR1 DFQATT and CDR2 SNEGSKA (reference sequence). The CDR3 here is CSAPPGPLNEKLFF. The CDR3 DNA reads TGCAGTGCTCCCCCCGGGCCTCTTAATGAAAAACTGTTTTTT.

The chain employs TRBV29-1 and TRBJ2-7, with a weak D call TRBD2 (6 bases). Trimming shortened V by 1 base and J by 4 bases, and 14 bases separated the two germline ends. The CDR3 is 14 residues long. Germline loops: CDR1 SQVTM, CDR2 ANQGSEA. For the CDR3, the DNA is TGCAGCGTTGAAGGGGGTGGGAGGAGGTACGAGCAGTACTTC. Protein: CSVEGGGRRYEQYF.

Comments on this clonotype: The junction departs from germline at one end; a sequencing error may be responsible. The rearrangement uses TRBV6-8 and TRBJ1-2, with 7 bases identical to TRBD1. Per the germline V gene, CDR1 is MNHGY and CDR2 is SAAAGT. The CDR3 runs 14 residues. The CDR3 nucleotides read TGTGCCAGCATTTACAGGGGACTTAACTGTGGCTACACCTTC. Its protein is CASIYRGLNCGYTF.

This clonotype appeared many times. The chain employs TRBV28 and TRBJ2-7; 7 bases are a match to TRBD1. The CDR3 is 14 residues long. The trim removed 6 bases at V and 7 bases at J, leaving 12 bases unmatched. In germline, CDR1 is MDHEN, CDR2 SYDVKM. This CDR3 is CASRPTDRVSEQYF. CDR3 in DNA: TGTGCCAGCAGGCCAACCGACAGGGTTTCTGAGCAGTACTTC. The complete variable domain, with remaining parts taken from reference TRBV28 and TRBJ2-7, reads DVKVTQSSRYLVKRTGEKVFLECVQDMDHENMFWYRQDPGLGLRLIYFSYDVKMKEKGDIPEGYSVSREKKERFSLILESASTNQTSMYLCASRPTDRVSEQYFGPGTRLTVT.